This T cell receptor (beta chain) was observed in a study of cytomegalovirus exposure and HLA in healthy donors. Points on this clone: Its cognate antigen is unknown.

The study, taken as a whole, reports: According to a later analysis, most TCR beta chains associated with CMV appeared HLA-restricted.

The CDR3 consists of 15 residues. V lost 0 bases and J lost 5; bases outside the gene matches: 1. Germline-derived CDR1 and CDR2 are LGHNA and YSLEER. In the PCR, 60 Vbeta and 13 Jbeta primers were used. The protocol was immunoSEQ multiplex PCR, while the TCRdb copy is restricted to in-frame clones and leaves out a portion. The sample contains 150,000 to 200,000 clones, about 87% of which appear only once. The rearrangement joins TRBV4-3 to TRBJ2-1, with 10 bases matching TRBD1. Sequencing used PBMCs. This sequence was found in a woman younger than 35 in good health and CMV-seronegative. The CDR3 spells CASSQEGTGDNEQFF. In DNA, the CDR3 is TGCGCCAGCAGCCAAGAGGGGACAGGGGACAATGAGCAGTTCTTC.